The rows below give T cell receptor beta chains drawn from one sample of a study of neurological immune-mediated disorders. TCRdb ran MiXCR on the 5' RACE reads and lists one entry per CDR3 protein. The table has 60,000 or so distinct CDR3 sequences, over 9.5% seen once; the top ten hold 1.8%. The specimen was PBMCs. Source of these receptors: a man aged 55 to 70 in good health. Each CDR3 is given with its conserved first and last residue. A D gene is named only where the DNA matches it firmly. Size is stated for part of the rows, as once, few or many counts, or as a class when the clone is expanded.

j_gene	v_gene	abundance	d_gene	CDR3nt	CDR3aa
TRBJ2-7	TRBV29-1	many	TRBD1	TGCAGCGTTTCCGGGACAGGGGTCGAGCAGTACTTC	CSVSGTGVEQYF
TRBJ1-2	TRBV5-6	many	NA	TGTGCCAGCGGACTCCAGGGGCTAAGAAGTTATGGCTACACCTTC	CASGLQGLRSYGYTF
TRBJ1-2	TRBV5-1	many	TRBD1	TGCGCCAGCAGCTTGCGGACAGGGGTTTCGTATGGCTACACCTTC	CASSLRTGVSYGYTF
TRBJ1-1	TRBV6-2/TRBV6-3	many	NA	TGTGCCAGCAGTTACTGGGGAGAGTCACGATACACTGAAGCTTTCTTT	CASSYWGESRYTEAFF
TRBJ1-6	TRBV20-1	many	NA	TGCAGTTCGGCAGGGACGGGCTCCTATAATTCACCCCTCCACTTT	CSSAGTGSYNSPLHF
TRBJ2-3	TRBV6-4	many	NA	TGTGCCAGCAGTGCCCGACAGGCCAGCACAGATACGCAGTATTTT	CASSARQASTDTQYF
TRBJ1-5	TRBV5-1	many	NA	TGCGCCAGCAGCATCCACTCCGTACAGGGTAATAGCAATCAGCCCCAGCATTTT	CASSIHSVQGNSNQPQHF
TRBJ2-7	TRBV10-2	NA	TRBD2	TGCGCCAGCAGTGAGGTTGCGGGAGGGCCTAACGAGCAGTACTTC	CASSEVAGGPNEQYF
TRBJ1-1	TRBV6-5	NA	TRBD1	TGTGCCAGCAGCTTGACAGGGCGGAATGAAGCTTTCTTT	CASSLTGRNEAFF
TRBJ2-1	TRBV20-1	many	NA	TGCAGTGCCCCGGCTGGGGCAGACCACAATGAGCAGTTCTTC	CSAPAGADHNEQFF
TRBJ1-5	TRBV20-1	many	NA	TGCAGTGTGGGGCGGGGGAGCAATCAGCCCCAGCATTTT	CSVGRGSNQPQHF
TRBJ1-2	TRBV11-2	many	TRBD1	TGTGCCAGCAGCTTCACAGGGGGGCTGAATGGCTACACCTTC	CASSFTGGLNGYTF
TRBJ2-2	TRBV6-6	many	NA	TGTGCCAGCAGTCCGGTACAGGGTCCCGGGGAGCTGTTTTTT	CASSPVQGPGELFF
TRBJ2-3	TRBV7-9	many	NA	TGTGCCAGCAGGACCGGTGGAGATACGCAGTATTTT	CASRTGGDTQYF
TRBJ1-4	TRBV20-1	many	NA	TGCAGTGCCGCCCCGGATGCAACTAATGAAAAACTGTTTTTT	CSAAPDATNEKLFF
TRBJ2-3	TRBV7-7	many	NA	TGTGCCAGCAGCTTAGCCGAAGGAGATACGCAGTATTTT	CASSLAEGDTQYF
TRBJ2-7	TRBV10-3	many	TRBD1	TGTGCCGTATCGGGACAGGGGTACGAGCAGTACTTC	CAVSGQGYEQYF
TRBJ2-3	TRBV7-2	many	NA	TGTGCCAGCAGCTTAACCCGGGCCGATACGCAGTATTTT	CASSLTRADTQYF
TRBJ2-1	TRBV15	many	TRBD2	TGTGCCACCAGCCCGAAGGGCGGGGGGATTGGCAATGAGCAGTTCTTC	CATSPKGGGIGNEQFF
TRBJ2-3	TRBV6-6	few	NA	TGTGCCAGCAGTTACGAGTTCACAGATACGCAGTATTTT	CASSYEFTDTQYF
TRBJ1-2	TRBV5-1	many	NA	TGCGCCAGCAGCGGCGCCCTCAGGGGCAACTATGGCTACACCTTC	CASSGALRGNYGYTF
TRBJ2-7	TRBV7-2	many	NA	TGTGCCAGCAGCTTAGAGCGAGGGGAGTCCTACGAGCAGTACTTC	CASSLERGESYEQYF
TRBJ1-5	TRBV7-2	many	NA	TGTGCCAGCAGCCTCTCAGCAGTAGGGGGTCAGCCCCAGCATTTT	CASSLSAVGGQPQHF
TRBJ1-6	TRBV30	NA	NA	TGTGCCTGGAACTTATTGGGGGGACACCCCAATTCACCCCTCCACTTT	CAWNLLGGHPNSPLHF
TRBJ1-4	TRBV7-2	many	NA	TGTGCCAGCAGCCGGCTTTTAGCGGGGGACGAAAAACTGTTTTTT	CASSRLLAGDEKLFF
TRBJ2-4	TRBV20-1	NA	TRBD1	TGCAGTGCTAGTGGGTCGGTGGGACAGGGGGCTGTATTTGGGAAGCAAACAAACATTCAGTACTTC	CSASGSVGQGAVFGKQTNIQYF
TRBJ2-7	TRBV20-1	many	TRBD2	TGCAGTGCTAGTGCGGGGCGGCGGGAGGAGCAGTACTTC	CSASAGRREEQYF
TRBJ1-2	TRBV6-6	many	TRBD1	TGTGCCAGCAGTTACACGGCCCCACAGGGGTATGGCTACACCTTC	CASSYTAPQGYGYTF
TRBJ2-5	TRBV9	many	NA	TGTGCCAGCAGCGCTTCCCGGGACTGGGGGGGCGAGACCCAGTACTTC	CASSASRDWGGETQYF
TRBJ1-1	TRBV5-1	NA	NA	TGCGCCAGCAGCTTGCTTGGGACGGCGGACACTGAAGCTTTCTTT	CASSLLGTADTEAFF
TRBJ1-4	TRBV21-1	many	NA	TGTGCCAGTCGGAGGGATGATTCGGCAACTAATGAAAAACTGTTTTTT	CASRRDDSATNEKLFF